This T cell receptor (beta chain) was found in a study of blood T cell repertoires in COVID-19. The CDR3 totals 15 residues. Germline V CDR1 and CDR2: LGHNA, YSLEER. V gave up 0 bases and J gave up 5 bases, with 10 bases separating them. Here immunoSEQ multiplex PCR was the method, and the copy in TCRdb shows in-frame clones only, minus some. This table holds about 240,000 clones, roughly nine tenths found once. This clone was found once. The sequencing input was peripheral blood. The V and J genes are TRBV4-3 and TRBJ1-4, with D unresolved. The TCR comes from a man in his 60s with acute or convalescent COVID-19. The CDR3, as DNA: TGCGCCAGCAGCCAAGACACAGCCTTAAATGAAAAACTGTTTTTT. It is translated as CASSQDTALNEKLFF.